Listed below are T cell receptor beta chains from one sample, sequenced in a study of blood T cell repertoires in COVID-19. Assay: immunoSEQ multiplex PCR; the TCRdb copy retains only in-frame clones and omits some. The data contain about 200,000 clones, about nine tenths of them singletons. Sequenced material: peripheral blood. The receptors derive from an elderly man with acute or convalescent COVID-19. CDR3s include the opening cysteine and the closing phenylalanine or tryptophan. D genes are given only for firm matches. A row's size may be missing; if present it is once, few, many or a size class.

D gene,V gene,J gene,clone size,CDR3 DNA,CDR3 protein
-,TRBV21-1,TRBJ2-1,-,TGTGCCAGCAGCACTACAGGGGTCTCGAACAATGAGCAGTTCTTC,CASSTTGVSNNEQFF
TRBD1,TRBV30,TRBJ1-3,-,TGTGCCTGCGACAGGGGAAACTCTGGAAACACCATATATTTT,CACDRGNSGNTIYF
TRBD2,TRBV12-3/TRBV12-4,TRBJ2-5,-,TGTGCCAGCAGCGCCGGGAGGAAAGAGACCCAGTACTTC,CASSAGRKETQYF
-,TRBV2,TRBJ1-6,-,TGTGCCAGCAAGAAGGGGCTGAGCTCCTATAATTCACCCCTCCACTTT,CASKKGLSSYNSPLHF
TRBD1,TRBV19,TRBJ1-1,-,TGTGCCAGTACTACAGGGGGCCCTGAAGCTTTCTTT,CASTTGGPEAFF
TRBD2,TRBV28,TRBJ2-7,-,TGTGCCAGCGGGCGGGGGGACGGGGTTGAAGAGCAGTACTTC,CASGRGDGVEEQYF
-,TRBV7-9,TRBJ2-3,-,TGTGCCAGCAGCTTAGGGGGGCCTCCTAGCACAGATACGCAGTATTTT,CASSLGGPPSTDTQYF
TRBD2,TRBV9,TRBJ2-7,-,TGTGCCAGTGCCAGACTAGCGGGAGCCACAAGCTCCTACGAGCAGTACTTC,CASARLAGATSSYEQYF
-,TRBV9,TRBJ2-5,-,TGTGCCAGCAGCGCATCCGTAGCGTGGGAGACCCAGTACTTC,CASSASVAWETQYF
TRBD1,TRBV6-1,TRBJ2-3,-,TGTGCCAGCAGTGAAGCAAACAGGGGGACGGATACGCAGTATTTT,CASSEANRGTDTQYF
TRBD2,TRBV9,TRBJ2-3,few,TGTGCCAGCAGCGTAGCGGGAGGGCCTCCAGATACGCAGTATTTT,CASSVAGGPPDTQYF
-,TRBV20-1,TRBJ2-3,-,TGCAGTGCTAGTCCAGGGGGGACGACAGATACGCAGTATTTT,CSASPGGTTDTQYF
TRBD2,TRBV7-9,TRBJ2-1,-,TGTGCCAGCAGCTTAGGACTAGCGAGCACTTCCTCCTACAATGAGCAGTTCTTC,CASSLGLASTSSYNEQFF
-,TRBV5-1,TRBJ2-5,-,TGCGCCAGCACCCGTTCGGGGACACAAGAGACCCAGTACTTC,CASTRSGTQETQYF
-,TRBV28,TRBJ2-1,once,TGTGCCAGCACCCCTAGCGTATCGAGGGCTTACAATGAGCAGTTCTTC,CASTPSVSRAYNEQFF
-,TRBV9,TRBJ2-3,-,TGTGCCAGCAGCGGAGGGGGAGATCGAGATACGCAGTATTTT,CASSGGGDRDTQYF
-,TRBV18,TRBJ1-3,-,TGTGCCAGCTCACCGGGGCTTGGTGGAAACACCATATATTTT,CASSPGLGGNTIYF
TRBD1,TRBV19,TRBJ1-5,-,TGTGCCAGTAGCGCGGGACAGGAGGTCAATCAGCCCCAGCATTTT,CASSAGQEVNQPQHF
-,TRBV28,TRBJ1-2,-,TGTGCCAGCAGTTTGGGGAGAGGCTATGGCTACACCTTC,CASSLGRGYGYTF
-,TRBV7-9,TRBJ2-3,once,TGTGCCAGCAGCCCCAGACTGGCCCCGGATACGCAGTATTTT,CASSPRLAPDTQYF
TRBD2,TRBV2,TRBJ2-1,-,TGTGCCAGCAGTGAAGCGGGAGGGTCCTACAATGAGCAGTTCTTC,CASSEAGGSYNEQFF
TRBD1,TRBV5-8,TRBJ2-5,once,TGTGCCAGCAGCGATTACAGGGGAAGGGAGACCCAGTACTTC,CASSDYRGRETQYF
TRBD2,TRBV7-8,TRBJ2-2,-,TGTGCCAGCAGCTCTCCGGCTAGCGGGAACACCGGGGAGCTGTTTTTT,CASSSPASGNTGELFF
TRBD2,TRBV30,TRBJ2-1,-,TGTGCCTGGAGTGTACTAGCGGGAGCGGACGAGCAGTTCTTC,CAWSVLAGADEQFF
-,TRBV6-8,TRBJ2-2,few,TGTGCCAGCAGACGGACAGAGAACACCGGGGAGCTGTTTTTT,CASRRTENTGELFF
-,TRBV7-3,TRBJ2-7,-,TGTGCCAGCAGCTTAAGGGGGGACTCCTACGAGCAGTACTTC,CASSLRGDSYEQYF
-,TRBV14,TRBJ2-5,few,TGTGCCAGCAGCCAGTATCTAGCGCTCAGTGAGACCCAGTACTTC,CASSQYLALSETQYF
-,TRBV6-2/TRBV6-3,TRBJ2-1,-,TGTGCCAGCAGTTACAGGGGCACCTCCTACAATGAGCAGTTCTTC,CASSYRGTSYNEQFF
TRBD1,TRBV18,TRBJ2-7,-,TGTGCCAGCTCACAGGGACAGGGGGCTGAAGAGCAGTACTTC,CASSQGQGAEEQYF
-,TRBV5-5,TRBJ1-5,-,TGTGCCAGCAGCTTCAGTATTGGTTCCTCCCAGGGGAATCAGCCCCAGCATTTT,CASSFSIGSSQGNQPQHF
-,TRBV30,TRBJ1-6,-,TGTGCCTGGAGGACAAGGGGCCAGAATTCACCCCTCCACTTT,CAWRTRGQNSPLHF
-,TRBV7-2,TRBJ1-4,-,TGTGCCAGCAGCTTAGGCTCGGGGGGTGAAAAACTGTTTTTT,CASSLGSGGEKLFF
-,TRBV19,TRBJ1-6,few,TGTGCCAGTAGTATGAGCCGGGACTTATTAAATTCACCCCTCCACTTT,CASSMSRDLLNSPLHF
TRBD1,TRBV18,TRBJ2-3,-,TGTGCCAGCTCACCACCGCCGACAGGGATACGCACGCAGTATTTT,CASSPPPTGIRTQYF
-,TRBV30,TRBJ1-2,-,TGTGCCCTGGGAAATGCGACAGGTCTAGTTAACTATGGCTACACCTTC,CALGNATGLVNYGYTF
TRBD2,TRBV27,TRBJ2-7,few,TGTGCCAGCAGCTGGGTTGCGGGAGGGCCAAGGGAGCAGTACTTC,CASSWVAGGPREQYF
TRBD1,TRBV7-8,TRBJ2-5,-,TGTGCCAGCAGCTTAGGAGGGACAGCCCAAGAGACCCAGTACTTC,CASSLGGTAQETQYF
TRBD1,TRBV14,TRBJ1-4,-,TGTGCCAGCAGCCGCCGACAGGGGGCTGGGGAAAAACTGTTTTTT,CASSRRQGAGEKLFF
TRBD1,TRBV19,TRBJ1-5,-,TGTGCCACCCTTCCGACGGGACAGGGGAATCAGCCCCAGCATTTT,CATLPTGQGNQPQHF
-,TRBV11-3,TRBJ1-4,few,TGTGCCAGCAGCACCGGGAGGCACGATGAAAAACTGTTTTTT,CASSTGRHDEKLFF